A single sample is the source of the 7 T cell receptor beta chains below, sequenced in a study of cytomegalovirus exposure and HLA in healthy donors. The PCR employed 60 Vbeta primers together with 13 Jbeta primers. The method was immunoSEQ multiplex PCR; TCRdb's version includes in-frame clones alone and lacks a portion of them. The data show fewer than 40,000 clones, 84% seen once. Sequencing was done on a sample of PBMCs. These receptors all come from a woman aged 18-30 years in good health and CMV-seronegative.

V and J are TRBV7-6 and TRBJ2-7; maybe TRBD2 (6 bases). This CDR3 has 12 residues. Germline V gene lookup returns CDR1 SGHVS and CDR2 FNYEAQ. V shed 5 bases and J shed 7 bases, with 12 bases lying between them. The CDR3 reads CASSNLAGEQYF. CDR3 sequence (DNA): TGTGCCAGCAGCAATTTGGCGGGGGAGCAGTACTTC.

The genes are TRBV6-5 and TRBJ1-1, with D maybe TRBD1 (5 bases). The germline V and J ends were trimmed by 5 bases and 2 bases, with 9 bases remaining between them. The CDR3 covers 13 residues. Germline V gene lookup returns CDR1 MNHEY and CDR2 SVGAGI. DNA for the CDR3: TGTGCCAGCAGTGAGACAGCCAACACTGAAGCTTTCTTT. Translation gives CASSETANTEAFF.

J is TRBJ2-7 and V is TRBV4-3, with 9 bases lining up with TRBD2. Looked up from germline, CDR1 is LGHNA and CDR2 is YSLEER. CDR3 length equals 15 residues. V was clipped by 0 bases and J by 10 bases; unmatched bases: 10. CDR3 DNA sequence: TGCGCCAGCAGCCAAGATCGAGTAGCGGGAGTTCCACAGTACTTC. This gives the protein CASSQDRVAGVPQYF.

This clone was recorded only once. DNA for the CDR3: TGTGCCAGCAGCGTAGGAGACAGGGGGTTCACCTACGAGCAGTACTTC. Translation gives CASSVGDRGFTYEQYF. This sequence joins TRBV9 and TRBJ2-7; 9 bases are shared with TRBD1. Unmatched junction bases numbered 6, after V lost 0 bases and J lost 2 bases. Looked up from germline, CDR1 is SGDLS and CDR2 is YYNGEE. This CDR3 is 16 amino acids long.

V usage is TRBV27 and J usage is TRBJ1-1; D is undetermined. The CDR3 is 16 residues long. V lost 2 bases and J lost 4, with 17 bases in between. Germline V gene lookup returns CDR1 MNHEY and CDR2 SMNVEV (reference sequence). The DNA of the CDR3 is TGTGCCAGCAGTTTAACATTGCTAGCGTATGGCACTGAAGCTTTCTTT. It codes for CASSLTLLAYGTEAFF.

V usage is TRBV29-1 and J usage is TRBJ2-3; 9 positions agree with TRBD1. The CDR3 is 13 amino acids. With 3 bases clipped from V and 3 bases from J, the junction kept 1 base outside the gene matches. CDR1 SQVTM and CDR2 ANQGSEA come from the germline V gene. CDR3 DNA sequence: TGCAGCGTTGAGGGACAGGGTACAGATACGCAGTATTTT. Its protein is CSVEGQGTDTQYF.

The chain is built from TRBV5-1 and TRBJ2-1, with 10 bases aligning to TRBD2. With V trimmed by 1 base and J by 7 bases, 8 bases remained unmatched. The CDR3 sequence is 16 residues long. Per germline, CDR1 SGHRS and CDR2 YFSETQ. This CDR3 reads CASSLPASGRGNEQFF. CDR3 nucleotides: TGCGCCAGCAGCTTGCCGGCTAGCGGGAGAGGTAATGAGCAGTTCTTC. Full variable domain (missing parts from reference TRBV5-1 and TRBJ2-1): KAGVTQTPRYLIKTRGQQVTLSCSPISGHRSVSWYQQTPGQGLQFLFEYFSETQRNKGNFPGRFSGRQFSNSRSEMNVSTLELGDSALYLCASSLPASGRGNEQFFGPGTRLTVL.